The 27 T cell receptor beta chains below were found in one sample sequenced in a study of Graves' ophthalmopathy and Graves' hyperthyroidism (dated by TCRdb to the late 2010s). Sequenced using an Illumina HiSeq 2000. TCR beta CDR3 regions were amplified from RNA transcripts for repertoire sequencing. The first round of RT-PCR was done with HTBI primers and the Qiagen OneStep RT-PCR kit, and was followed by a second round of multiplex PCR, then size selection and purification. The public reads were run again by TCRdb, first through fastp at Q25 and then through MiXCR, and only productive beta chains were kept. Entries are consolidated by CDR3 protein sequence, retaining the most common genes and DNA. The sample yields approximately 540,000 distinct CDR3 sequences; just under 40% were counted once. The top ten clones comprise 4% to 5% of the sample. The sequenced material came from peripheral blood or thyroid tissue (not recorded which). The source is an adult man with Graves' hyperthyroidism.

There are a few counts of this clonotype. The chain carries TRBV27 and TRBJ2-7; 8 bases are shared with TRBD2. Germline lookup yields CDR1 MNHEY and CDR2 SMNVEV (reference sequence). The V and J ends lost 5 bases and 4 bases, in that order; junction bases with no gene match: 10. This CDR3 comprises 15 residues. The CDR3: CASSSHGGASYEQYF. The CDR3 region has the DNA TGTGCCAGCAGTAGCCACGGGGGGGCGTCTTACGAGCAGTACTTC.

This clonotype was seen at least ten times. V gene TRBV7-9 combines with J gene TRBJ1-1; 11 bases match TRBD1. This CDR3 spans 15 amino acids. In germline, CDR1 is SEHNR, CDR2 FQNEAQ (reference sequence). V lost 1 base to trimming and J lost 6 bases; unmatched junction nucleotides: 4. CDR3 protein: CASSLGTGGGAEAFF. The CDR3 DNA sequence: TGTGCCAGCAGCTTAGGGACAGGGGGCGGGGCTGAAGCTTTCTTT.

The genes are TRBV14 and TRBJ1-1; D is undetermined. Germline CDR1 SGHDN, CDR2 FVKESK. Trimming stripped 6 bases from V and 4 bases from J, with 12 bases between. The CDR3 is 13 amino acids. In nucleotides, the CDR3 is TGTGCCAGCAGTCTGGACGGAATCACTGAAGCTTTCTTT. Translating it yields CASSLDGITEAFF.

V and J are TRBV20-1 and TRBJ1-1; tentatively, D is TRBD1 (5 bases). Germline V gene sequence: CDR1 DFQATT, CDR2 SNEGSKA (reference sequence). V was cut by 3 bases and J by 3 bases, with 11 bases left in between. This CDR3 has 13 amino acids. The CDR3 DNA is TGCAGTGCTAGGGATGGGGCAGACACTGAAGCTTTCTTT. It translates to CSARDGADTEAFF.

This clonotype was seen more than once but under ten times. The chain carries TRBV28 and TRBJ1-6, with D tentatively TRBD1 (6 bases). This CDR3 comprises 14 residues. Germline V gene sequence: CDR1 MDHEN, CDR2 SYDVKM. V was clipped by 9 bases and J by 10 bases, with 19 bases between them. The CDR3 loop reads CASSGGGGRSPLHF. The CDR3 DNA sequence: TGTGCCAGTTCTGGCGGAGGGGGGAGGTCACCCCTCCACTTT.

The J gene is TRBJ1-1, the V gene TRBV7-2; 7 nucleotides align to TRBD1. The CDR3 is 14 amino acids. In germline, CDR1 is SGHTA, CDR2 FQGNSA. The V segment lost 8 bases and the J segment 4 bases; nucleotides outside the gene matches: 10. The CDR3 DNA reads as TGTGCCAGCTTAAACAGGGGCTTGGGCACTGAAGCTTTCTTT. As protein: CASLNRGLGTEAFF.

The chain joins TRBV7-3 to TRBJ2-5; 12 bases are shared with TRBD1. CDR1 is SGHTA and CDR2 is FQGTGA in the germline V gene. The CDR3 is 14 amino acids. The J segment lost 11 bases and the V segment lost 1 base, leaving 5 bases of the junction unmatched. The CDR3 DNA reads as TGTGCCAGCAGCTTAAAAGGGGGACAGGGGGCGCAGTACTTC. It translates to CASSLKGGQGAQYF.

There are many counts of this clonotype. CDR3 coding DNA: TGCAGTGCTAGAGATCTTGGGACAGGCTCCTACGAGCAGTACTTC. Protein product: CSARDLGTGSYEQYF. This sequence joins TRBV20-1 and TRBJ2-7; 8 nucleotides align to TRBD1. The CDR3 has 15 residues. The trim removed 0 bases at V and 0 bases at J, leaving 4 bases unmatched. Germline loops: CDR1 DFQATT, CDR2 SNEGSKA (reference sequence).

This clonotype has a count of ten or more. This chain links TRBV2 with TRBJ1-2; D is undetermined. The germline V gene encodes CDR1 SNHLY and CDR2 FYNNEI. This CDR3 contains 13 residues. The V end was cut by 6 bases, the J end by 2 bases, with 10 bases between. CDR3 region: CASSPTVNYGYTF. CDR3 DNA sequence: TGTGCCAGCAGCCCGACGGTAAACTATGGCTACACCTTC.

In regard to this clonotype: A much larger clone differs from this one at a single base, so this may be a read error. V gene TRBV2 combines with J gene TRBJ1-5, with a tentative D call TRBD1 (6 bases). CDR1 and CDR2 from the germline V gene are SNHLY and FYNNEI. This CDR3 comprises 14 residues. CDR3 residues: CASSLQGHNQLQHF. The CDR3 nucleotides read TGTGCCAGCAGCTTACAGGGCCACAATCAGCTCCAGCATTTT. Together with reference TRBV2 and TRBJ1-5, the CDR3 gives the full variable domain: EPEVTQTPSHQVTQMGQEVILRCVPISNHLYFYWYRQILGQKVEFLVSFYNNEISEKSEIFDDQFSVERPDGSNFTLKIRSTKLEDSAMYFCASSLQGHNQLQHFGDGTRLSIL.

The CDR3 DNA is TGTGCCAGCAGTTACGGAATCAACACTGAAGCTTTCTTT. It translates to CASSYGINTEAFF. This chain links TRBV6-5 with TRBJ1-1; D gene uncertain. Germline V gives CDR1 MNHEY, CDR2 SVGAGI. With 2 bases removed from V and 2 bases from J, the gap between germline ends came to 6 bases. This CDR3 spans 13 amino acids.

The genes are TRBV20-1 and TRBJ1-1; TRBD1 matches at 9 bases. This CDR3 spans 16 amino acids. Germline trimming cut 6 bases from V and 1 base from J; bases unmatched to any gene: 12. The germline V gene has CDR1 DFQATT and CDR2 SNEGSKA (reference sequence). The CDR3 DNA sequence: TGCAGTGCAAGACCTTCGACAGGGGGGTGGAACACTGAAGCTTTCTTT. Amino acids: CSARPSTGGWNTEAFF.

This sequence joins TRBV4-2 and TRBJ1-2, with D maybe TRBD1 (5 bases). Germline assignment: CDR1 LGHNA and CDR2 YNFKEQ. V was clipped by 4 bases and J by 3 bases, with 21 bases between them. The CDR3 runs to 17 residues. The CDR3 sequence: CASSLPVWGGEDYGYTF. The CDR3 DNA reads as TGTGCCAGCAGCCTCCCTGTATGGGGGGGGGAGGACTATGGCTACACCTTC.

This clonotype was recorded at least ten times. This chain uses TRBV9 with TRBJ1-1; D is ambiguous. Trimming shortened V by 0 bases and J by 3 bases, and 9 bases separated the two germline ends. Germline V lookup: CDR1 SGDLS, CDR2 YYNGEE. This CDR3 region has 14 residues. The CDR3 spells CASSVAGMDTEAFF. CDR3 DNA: TGTGCCAGCAGCGTAGCGGGGATGGACACTGAAGCTTTCTTT.

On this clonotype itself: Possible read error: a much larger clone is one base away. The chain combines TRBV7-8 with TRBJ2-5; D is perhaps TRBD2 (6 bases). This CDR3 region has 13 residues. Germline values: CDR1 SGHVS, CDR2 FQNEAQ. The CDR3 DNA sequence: TGTGCCAGCGGCTTAGGACTAAAAGAGACCCAGTACTTC. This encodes CASGLGLKETQYF.

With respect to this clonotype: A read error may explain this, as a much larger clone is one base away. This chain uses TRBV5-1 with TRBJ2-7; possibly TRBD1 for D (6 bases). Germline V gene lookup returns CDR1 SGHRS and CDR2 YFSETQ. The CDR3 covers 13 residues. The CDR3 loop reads CAGSLTGNYEQYF. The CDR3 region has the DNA TGCGCCGGCAGCTTAACAGGGAACTACGAGCAGTACTTC. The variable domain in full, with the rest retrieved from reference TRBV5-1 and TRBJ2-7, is KAGVTQTPRYLIKTRGQQVTLSCSPISGHRSVSWYQQTPGQGLQFLFEYFSETQRNKGNFPGRFSGRQFSNSRSEMNVSTLELGDSALYLCAGSLTGNYEQYFGPGTRLTVT.

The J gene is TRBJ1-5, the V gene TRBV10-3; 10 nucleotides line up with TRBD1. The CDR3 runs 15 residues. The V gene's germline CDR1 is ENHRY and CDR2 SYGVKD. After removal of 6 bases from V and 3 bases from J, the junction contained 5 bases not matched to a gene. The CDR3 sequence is CAIRSGTGDNQPQHF. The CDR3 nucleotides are TGTGCCATCAGATCAGGGACAGGGGACAATCAGCCCCAGCATTTT.

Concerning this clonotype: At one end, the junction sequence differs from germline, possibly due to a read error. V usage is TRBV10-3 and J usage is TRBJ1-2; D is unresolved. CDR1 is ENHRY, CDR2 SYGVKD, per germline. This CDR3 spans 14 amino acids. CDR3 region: CAISESTGSYGCTF. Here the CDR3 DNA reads TGTGCCATCAGTGAGTCGACGGGGTCCTATGGCTGCACCTTC.

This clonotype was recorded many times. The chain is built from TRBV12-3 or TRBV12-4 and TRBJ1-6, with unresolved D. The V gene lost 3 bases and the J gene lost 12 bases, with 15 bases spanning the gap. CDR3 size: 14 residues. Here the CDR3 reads CASSLSAGRRPLHF. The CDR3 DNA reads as TGTGCCAGCAGTTTGAGCGCAGGTAGACGACCCCTCCACTTT.

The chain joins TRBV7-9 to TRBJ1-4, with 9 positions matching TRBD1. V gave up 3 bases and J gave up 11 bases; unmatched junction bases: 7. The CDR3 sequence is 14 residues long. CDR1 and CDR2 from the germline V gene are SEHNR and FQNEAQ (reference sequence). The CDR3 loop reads CASSFRDRDLKLFF. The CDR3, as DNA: TGTGCCAGCAGCTTCCGGGACAGGGATCTGAAACTGTTTTTT.

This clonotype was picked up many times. For the CDR3, the DNA is TGTGCCAGCAGCCCCAGGGTAACTGCGAACACCGGGGAGCTGTTTTTT. This codes for CASSPRVTANTGELFF. The chain uses TRBV7-6 and TRBJ2-2; a possible D gene is TRBD1 (5 bases). Trimming shortened V by 5 bases and J by 0 bases, and 13 bases separated the two germline ends. Germline loops: CDR1 SGHVS, CDR2 FNYEAQ. This CDR3 has 16 residues.

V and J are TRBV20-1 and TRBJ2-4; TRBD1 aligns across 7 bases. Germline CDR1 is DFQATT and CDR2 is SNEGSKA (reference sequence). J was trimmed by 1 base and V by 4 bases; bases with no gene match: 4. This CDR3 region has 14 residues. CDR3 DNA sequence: TGCAGTGCTATGGAACAGGGGGCCAAAAACATTCAGTACTTC. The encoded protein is CSAMEQGAKNIQYF.

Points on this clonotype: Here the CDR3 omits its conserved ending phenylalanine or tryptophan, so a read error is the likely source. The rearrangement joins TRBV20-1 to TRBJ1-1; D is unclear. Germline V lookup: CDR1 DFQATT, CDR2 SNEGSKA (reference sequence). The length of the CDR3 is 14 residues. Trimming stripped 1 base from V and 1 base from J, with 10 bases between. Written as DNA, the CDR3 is TGCAGTGCTAGAGCTGGTCGGCGGAACACTGAAGCTTTCCTT. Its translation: CSARAGRRNTEAFL.

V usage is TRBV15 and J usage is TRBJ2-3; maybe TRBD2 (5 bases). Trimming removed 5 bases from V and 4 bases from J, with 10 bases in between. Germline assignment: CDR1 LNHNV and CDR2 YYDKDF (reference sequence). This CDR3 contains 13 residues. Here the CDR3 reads CATSGIASDTQYF. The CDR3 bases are TGTGCCACCAGCGGAATAGCGTCAGATACGCAGTATTTT.

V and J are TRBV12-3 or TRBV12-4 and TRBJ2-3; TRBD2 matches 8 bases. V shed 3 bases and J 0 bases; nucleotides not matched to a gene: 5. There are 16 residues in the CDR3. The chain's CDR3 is CASSLRGAPSTDTQYF. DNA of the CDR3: TGTGCCAGCAGTTTGCGGGGGGCTCCTAGCACAGATACGCAGTATTTT.

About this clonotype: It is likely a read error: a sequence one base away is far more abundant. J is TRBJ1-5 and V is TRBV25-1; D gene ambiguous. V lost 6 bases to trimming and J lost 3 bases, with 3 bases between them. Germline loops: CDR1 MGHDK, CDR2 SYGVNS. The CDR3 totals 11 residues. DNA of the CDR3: TGTGCCAGCAGCACCAATCAGCCCCAGCATTTT. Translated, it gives CASSTNQPQHF.

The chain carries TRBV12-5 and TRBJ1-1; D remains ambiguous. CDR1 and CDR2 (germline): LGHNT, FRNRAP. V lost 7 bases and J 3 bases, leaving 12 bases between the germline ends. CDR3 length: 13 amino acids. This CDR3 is CASAPPTHTEAFF. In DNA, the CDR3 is TGTGCTAGTGCCCCCCCGACCCACACTGAAGCTTTCTTT.